A single sample is the source of the 16 T cell receptor beta chains below, sequenced in a study of glioma-infiltrating T cells. Amplification of TCR alpha and beta CDR3 regions from RNA used iRepertoire nested multiplex PCR. TCRdb re-called the multiplex PCR reads with MiXCR, one entry per CDR3 protein. The profile covers 300,000 to 400,000 distinct CDR3 sequences, with roughly two fifths appearing a single time and 12% taken by the ten largest. The sample was glioma tissue, nonneoplastic brain tissue, or PBMCs (not recorded which). These receptors originate from a human donor with low-grade glioma or glioblastoma, undergoing nonglioma brain surgery, or in good health (not recorded which).

As concerns this clonotype: A clone one base away is much larger, so this may be a read error. The chain links TRBV6-2 or TRBV6-3 to TRBJ2-3; D is unclear. In germline, CDR1 is MNHEY, CDR2 SVGEGT. V lost 8 bases, J lost 2 bases, and 14 bases lay in between. The CDR3 has 14 amino acids. CDR3 DNA sequence: TGTGCCAGCCGCCCCCTTCGGTACACAGATACGCAGTATTTT. The encoded protein is CASRPLRYTDTQYF.

This clonotype was found a few times. One end of the junction does not line up with germline, which may come from a read error. The rearrangement links TRBV15 to TRBJ2-7, with D possibly called TRBD1 or TRBD2 (7 bases each). CDR1 LNHNV and CDR2 YYDKDF come from the germline V gene (reference sequence). CDR3 size: 15 residues. CDR3: CASSREGAGVYEQYF. DNA for the CDR3: TGTGCCTCCAGCAGAGAGGGGGCGGGGGTCTACGAGCAGTACTTC.

The rearrangement links TRBV15 to TRBJ1-2; D is perhaps TRBD1 (6 bases). Germline values: CDR1 LNHNV, CDR2 YYDKDF (reference sequence). Trimming cost V 3 bases and J 10 bases, with 27 bases left between them. The CDR3 contains 17 residues. The CDR3 here is CATSRTPRGAPDYNYTF. The CDR3 DNA follows: TGTGCCACCAGCAGGACACCACGGGGGGCGCCGGATTATAACTACACCTTC.

The chain employs TRBV24-1 and TRBJ2-2, with D perhaps TRBD1 (6 bases). The CDR3 contains 17 residues. Germline assignment: CDR1 KGHDR and CDR2 SFDVKD. V was shortened by 4 bases and J by 6 bases, with 20 bases between the two germline ends. The CDR3, as DNA: TGTGCCACCAGTGACTCTTCGGTGACAGGCTTTTCCGGGGAGCTGTTTTTT. This sequence encodes CATSDSSVTGFSGELFF.

This clonotype was detected ten times or more. This sequence joins TRBV28 and TRBJ2-1, with D unclear. V lost 6 bases to trimming and J lost 0 bases, with 12 bases between them. CDR1 MDHEN and CDR2 SYDVKM come from the germline V gene. The CDR3 runs 15 residues. CDR3 sequence reads: CASRDPRRSYNEQFF. The CDR3 coding sequence is TGTGCCAGCAGAGATCCTAGGCGCTCCTACAATGAGCAGTTCTTC.

This clonotype came up many times. The chain employs TRBV6-2 or TRBV6-3 and TRBJ1-1; TRBD1 might be the D (6 bases). Germline values: CDR1 MNHEY, CDR2 SVGEGT. This CDR3 is 15 amino acids long. Trimming removed 6 bases at V and 5 bases at J, with 19 bases between. CDR3 loop: CASSPIRGRRTEAFF. DNA for the CDR3: TGTGCCAGCAGCCCGATTAGGGGGAGGCGGACTGAAGCTTTCTTT.

Concerning this clonotype itself: A much larger clone lies one base from this, so it may be a read error. The J gene is TRBJ2-1, the V gene TRBV6-9, with TRBD2 matching over 10 bases. The germline CDR1 and CDR2 sequences are MNHGY and SVAAGI. The CDR3 totals 16 residues. Trimming removed 4 bases from V and 7 bases from J; junction bases left unmatched: 10. The CDR3 DNA follows: TGTGCCAGCAGTTCCCGAGCGGGAGGGCCTAGAAATGAGCAGTTCTTC. The encoded protein is CASSSRAGGPRNEQFF.

The CDR3 loop reads CASSGQNTDTQYF. The DNA for the CDR3 is TGTGCCAGCAGCGGACAGAACACAGATACGCAGTATTTT. V gene TRBV9 combines with J gene TRBJ2-3; D is perhaps TRBD1 (5 bases). Germline values: CDR1 SGDLS, CDR2 YYNGEE. V was shortened by 3 bases and J by 2 bases, with 7 bases between the two germline ends. This CDR3 has 13 amino acids.

This clonotype was seen at least ten times. The chain links TRBV7-6 to TRBJ1-1; TRBD1 agrees at 7 bases. The CDR3 loop spans 13 amino acids. With V trimmed by 1 base and J by 5 bases, 1 base remained unmatched. Looked up from germline, CDR1 is SGHVS and CDR2 is FNYEAQ. The CDR3 spells CASSLETGTEAFF. In DNA form, the CDR3 reads TGTGCCAGCAGCTTAGAGACAGGGACTGAAGCTTTCTTT.

This clonotype was observed a few times. The J gene is TRBJ2-7, the V gene TRBV7-8; 12 positions agree with TRBD1. In germline, CDR1 is SGHVS, CDR2 FQNEAQ. Germline trimming cut 3 bases from V and 7 bases from J; bases unmatched to any gene: 4. There are 14 residues in the CDR3. The CDR3 DNA reads TGTGCCAGCAGCTTGGGACAGGGGGCGGAAGAGCAGTACTTC. This sequence encodes CASSLGQGAEEQYF.

This chain joins TRBV7-3 and TRBJ1-6; TRBD1 matches at 8 bases. Germline trimming cut 5 bases from V and 10 bases from J; bases unmatched to any gene: 4. Germline CDR1 SGHTA, CDR2 FQGTGA. This CDR3 has 13 residues. CDR3 region: CASSDRGGSPLHF. The CDR3 region has the DNA TGTGCCAGCAGCGACAGGGGAGGGTCACCCCTCCACTTT.

This clonotype was counted only a few times. The junction departs from germline at one end; a sequencing error may be responsible. The chain joins TRBV27 to TRBJ2-5; no firm D call. Looked up from germline, CDR1 is MNHEY and CDR2 is SMNVEV (reference sequence). The CDR3 runs 13 residues. CDR3 protein: CASGFGRAETQYF. CDR3 in DNA: TGTGCCAGCGGTTTCGGACGGGCGGAGACCCAGTACTTC.

This clonotype has just a few counts. The gene calls are TRBV6-7 and TRBJ2-3; D remains ambiguous. TRBV6-7 has ORF status, its function being uncertain. The V end lost 3 bases, the J end lost 1 base, and 11 bases lay between the germline ends. This CDR3 comprises 15 residues. The CDR3 bases are TGTGCCAGCAGTTATCAAGGGTCGGGCACAGATACGCAGTATTTT. Protein product: CASSYQGSGTDTQYF.

The V gene is TRBV29-1, the J gene TRBJ2-7, with 7 bases lining up with TRBD2. Germline V CDR1 and CDR2: SQVTM, ANQGSEA. The CDR3 consists of 13 residues. V was clipped by 7 bases and J by 1 base; unmatched bases: 7. The CDR3 DNA reads as TGCAGCGGGGGGGAGGGCTTTTCCTACGAGCAGTACTTC. Its translation is CSGGEGFSYEQYF.

Details on this clonotype: Germline is not matched at one junction end, which may reflect a read error. This chain links TRBV6-1 with TRBJ1-1; D is perhaps TRBD1 (6 bases). Germline CDR1 MNHNS, CDR2 SASEGT. The CDR3 spans 16 residues. CDR3 in DNA: TGTGCCAGCAGTCGCCGAAGGCCATACCTGGGGGCTGAAGCTTTGTTT. Protein: CASSRRRPYLGAEALF.

The V and J genes are TRBV28 and TRBJ2-1, with 8 bases aligning to TRBD2. This CDR3 has 16 residues. Germline V gene data show CDR1 as MDHEN and CDR2 as SYDVKM. Trimming removed 3 bases from V and 9 bases from J; junction bases left unmatched: 13. CDR3 nucleotide sequence: TGTGCCAGCAGTTTCTCCGGGAGGGCCCCCCACATTGAGCAGTTCTTC. Translation gives CASSFSGRAPHIEQFF. Drawing the rest from reference TRBV28 and TRBJ2-1, the complete variable domain is DVKVTQSSRYLVKRTGEKVFLECVQDMDHENMFWYRQDPGLGLRLIYFSYDVKMKEKGDIPEGYSVSREKKERFSLILESASTNQTSMYLCASSFSGRAPHIEQFFGPGTRLTVL.